These T cell receptor beta chains were read from a single sample in a study of T cells in Graves' hyperthyroidism and ophthalmopathy. MiXCR, run by TCRdb on the multiplex PCR reads, gives a single entry per CDR3 protein. This sample yields hundreds of thousands of distinct CDR3 sequences, of which about 15% are seen a single time; roughly 13% belongs to the top ten. The sequenced sample was blood. Source of these receptors: a man between 18 and 35 years old with Graves' ophthalmopathy. The CDR3 runs from the conserved cysteine through the conserved F or W. D genes are given only for firm matches. Only part of the rows carry a size: once, few, many, or a class if the clone is expanded.

J | D | V | size | CDR3 | DNA
TRBJ1-4 | . | TRBV27 | many | CASGWQAPNEKLFF | TGTGCCAGTGGATGGCAGGCGCCTAATGAAAAACTGTTTTTT
TRBJ2-4 | . | TRBV6-1 | many | CASSSKGREFQYF | TGTGCCAGCAGCAGTAAAGGACGAGAATTTCAGTACTTC
TRBJ1-2 | . | TRBV5-6 | few | CASSIGPYGYTF | TGTGCCAGCAGCATTGGCCCATATGGCTACACCTTC
TRBJ2-7 | TRBD2 | TRBV3-1 | few | CASSQIAGRDEQYF | TGTGCCAGCAGCCAAATAGCGGGAAGGGACGAGCAGTACTTC
TRBJ2-1 | TRBD2 | TRBV6-2/TRBV6-3 | . | CASNPYAGGPNEQFF | TGTGCCAGCAACCCCTATGCGGGGGGGCCTAATGAGCAGTTCTTC
TRBJ2-7 | TRBD2 | TRBV9 | . | CASSVEGLAGGPGEQYF | TGTGCCAGCAGCGTAGAGGGACTAGCGGGAGGGCCAGGCGAGCAGTACTTC
TRBJ2-1 | TRBD2 | TRBV10-3 | many | CAISDSGSRRKNEQFF | TGTGCCATCAGTGATAGCGGGAGTAGGAGGAAGAATGAGCAGTTCTTC
TRBJ2-7 | . | TRBV20-1 | many | CSAGTGERYEQYF | TGCAGTGCTGGGACGGGGGAACGCTACGAGCAGTACTTC
TRBJ2-1 | TRBD2 | TRBV11-1 | many | CASSQSPAGGYNEQFF | TGTGCCAGCAGCCAGTCTCCAGCGGGAGGGTACAATGAGCAGTTCTTC
TRBJ1-2 | . | TRBV2 | many | CASTIPLGSIYGYTF | TGTGCCAGCACCATCCCTCTGGGCTCGATCTATGGCTACACCTTC
TRBJ2-2 | . | TRBV6-2/TRBV6-3 | few | CASSSPKDWGRAGELFF | TGTGCCAGCAGTTCGCCCAAAGACTGGGGTAGGGCCGGGGAGCTGTTTTTT
TRBJ2-1 | . | TRBV15 | many | CATSRAMEYNEQFF | TGTGCCACCAGCAGGGCCATGGAATACAATGAGCAGTTCTTC
TRBJ2-1 | TRBD2 | TRBV24-1 | . | CATGTSSYEQFF | TGTGCCACCGGGACTAGCAGCTATGAGCAGTTCTTC
TRBJ2-3 | TRBD2 | TRBV7-2 | many | CASSFLSGGVGDTQYF | TGTGCCAGCAGCTTTCTTAGCGGGGGGGTAGGAGATACGCAGTATTTT
TRBJ1-5 | . | TRBV28 | many | CASSSRGWYSNQPQHF | TGTGCCAGCAGTTCCCGCGGTTGGTACAGCAATCAGCCCCAGCATTTT
TRBJ1-5 | . | TRBV2 | many | CASRPAGPMGSNQPQHF | TGTGCCAGCAGACCCGCCGGGCCTATGGGTAGCAATCAGCCCCAGCATTTT
TRBJ2-1 | TRBD2 | TRBV5-1 | many | CASSLGPGGYNEQFF | TGCGCCAGCAGCTTGGGACCGGGGGGATACAATGAGCAGTTCTTC
TRBJ2-3 | TRBD1 | TRBV7-6 | many | CASSMTGFATDTQYF | TGTGCCAGCAGCATGACAGGGTTTGCCACAGATACGCAGTATTTT
TRBJ1-6 | . | TRBV6-1 | . | CASRNQGPGHSPLHF | TGTGCCAGCAGAAACCAGGGGCCCGGCCATTCACCCCTCCACTTT
TRBJ2-3 | TRBD1 | TRBV18 | many | CASSPPSGTGADTQYF | TGTGCCAGCTCACCACCGTCTGGGACAGGGGCAGATACGCAGTATTTT
TRBJ1-3 | . | TRBV3-1 | . | CASSGEGGNGNTIYF | TGTGCCAGCAGCGGGGAGGGGGGTAATGGAAACACCATATATTTT
TRBJ2-6 | . | TRBV2 | . | CASSGWTSGANVLTF | TGTGCCAGCAGTGGATGGACCTCTGGGGCCAACGTCCTGACTTTC
TRBJ2-3 | TRBD1 | TRBV5-6 | many | CASSLGTGRRTQYF | TGTGCCAGCAGCTTGGGGACAGGGAGGCGTACGCAGTATTTT
TRBJ2-4 | . | TRBV2 | many | CASKGMTLAKNIQYF | TGTGCCAGCAAGGGGATGACTTTAGCCAAAAACATTCAGTACTTC
TRBJ1-6 | TRBD1 | TRBV5-8 | few | CASSMGQGGNSPLHF | TGTGCCAGCAGCATGGGACAGGGAGGTAATTCACCCCTCCACTTT
TRBJ2-5 | . | TRBV5-1 | few | CASSASGDPAQYF | TGCGCCAGCAGCGCATCAGGGGACCCGGCCCAGTACTTC
TRBJ2-2 | TRBD2 | TRBV12-3/TRBV12-4 | few | CASRLAEANTGELFF | TGTGCCAGCAGGCTAGCGGAAGCTAATACCGGGGAGCTGTTTTTT
TRBJ1-1 | . | TRBV7-9 | few | CASSFGQVNTEAFF | TGTGCCAGCAGCTTCGGTCAGGTGAACACTGAAGCTTTCTTT
TRBJ2-7 | . | TRBV20-1 | many | CSARSWLNDYEQYF | TGCAGTGCCCGAAGTTGGCTTAACGACTACGAGCAGTACTTC
TRBJ2-7 | TRBD1 | TRBV27 | many | CASSLSSDRGRYEQYF | TGTGCCAGCAGTTTATCATCGGACAGGGGGCGATACGAGCAGTACTTC
TRBJ2-1 | TRBD2 | TRBV25-1 | . | CASGKTSSGDEQFF | TGTGCCAGCGGAAAGACTAGCTCAGGCGATGAGCAGTTCTTC
TRBJ2-3 | TRBD2 | TRBV11-3 | . | CASSLSPPGLAGGPTDTQYF | TGTGCCAGCAGCTTATCACCTCCGGGACTAGCGGGGGGGCCCACAGATACGCAGTATTTT
TRBJ2-7 | . | TRBV6-1 | . | CASRSRSYEQYF | TGTGCCAGCAGATCCCGTTCCTACGAGCAGTACTTC
TRBJ2-7 | . | TRBV20-1 | many | CSASGSGTRATYEQYF | TGCAGTGCTAGTGGGTCCGGGACAAGGGCAACCTACGAGCAGTACTTC
TRBJ2-1 | . | TRBV27 | . | CASSLWLARGNEQFF | TGTGCCAGCAGTTTATGGCTAGCGAGGGGCAATGAGCAGTTCTTC
TRBJ2-3 | TRBD1 | TRBV7-3 | many | CASSSWTGRTDTQYF | TGTGCCAGCAGCTCCTGGACAGGGCGCACAGATACGCAGTATTTT
TRBJ1-1 | . | TRBV6-1 | . | CATPFSLNREGTEAFF | TGTGCCACCCCCTTTTCCCTCAACCGGGAGGGGACTGAAGCTTTCTTT
TRBJ2-5 | . | TRBV30 | many | CAWSGTVVGETQYF | TGTGCCTGGAGTGGGACGGTAGTTGGGGAGACCCAGTACTTC
TRBJ1-2 | . | TRBV20-1 | few | CSAHHWGYDKGPGYTF | TGCAGTGCTCACCACTGGGGGTACGACAAAGGTCCTGGCTACACCTTC
TRBJ2-2 | TRBD2 | TRBV4-1 | . | CASSQDGRSGSPNTGELFF | TGCGCCAGCAGCCAAGATGGTAGGAGCGGGAGCCCTAACACCGGGGAGCTGTTTTTT
TRBJ2-1 | TRBD2 | TRBV20-1 | many | CSAGLAGSDEQFF | TGCAGTGCTGGACTAGCGGGATCCGATGAGCAGTTCTTC
TRBJ2-5 | . | TRBV2 | many | CASGDWVAGKTQYF | TGTGCCAGCGGGGATTGGGTAGCAGGGAAGACCCAGTACTTC
TRBJ2-5 | TRBD2 | TRBV10-3 | many | CAISALAESETQYF | TGTGCCATCAGTGCTCTAGCGGAGTCGGAGACCCAGTACTTC
TRBJ1-4 | TRBD1 | TRBV4-1 | few | CASSQSGTGGNEKLFF | TGCGCCAGCAGCCAAAGCGGGACAGGAGGTAATGAAAAACTGTTTTTT
TRBJ2-7 | . | TRBV20-1 | many | CSASSGPYEQYF | TGCAGTGCTAGCTCGGGGCCCTACGAGCAGTACTTC
TRBJ2-1 | TRBD2 | TRBV7-9 | many | CASSTPGLAEPSSYNEQFF | TGTGCCAGCAGCACTCCGGGACTAGCGGAACCTAGCTCCTACAATGAGCAGTTCTTC
TRBJ2-3 | TRBD1 | TRBV6-1 | . | CANRDRVADTQYF | TGTGCCAACCGGGACAGAGTGGCAGATACGCAGTATTTT
TRBJ2-7 | . | TRBV18 | many | CASSPRVTYEQYF | TGTGCCAGCTCACCCAGGGTAACCTACGAGCAGTACTTC
TRBJ1-1 | TRBD1 | TRBV4-1 | few | CASSLWTGTLNTEAFF | TGCGCCAGCAGCCTCTGGACAGGGACCTTGAACACTGAAGCTTTCTTT
TRBJ2-7 | . | TRBV20-1 | few | CSAPAGGGYSCEQYF | .
TRBJ2-5 | TRBD2 | TRBV9 | many | CASSPWTSVETQYF | TGTGCCAGCAGCCCCTGGACTAGCGTAGAGACCCAGTACTTC
TRBJ1-3 | . | TRBV3-1 | many | CASSRVRSGSGNTIYF | TGTGCCAGCAGCCGGGTCAGGTCTGGCTCTGGAAACACCATATATTTT
TRBJ2-2 | . | TRBV20-1 | . | CSARDLDRPQNTGELLF | TGCAGTGCTAGGGATTTAGACAGGCCCCAGAACACCGGGGAGCTGCTTTTT
TRBJ1-3 | . | TRBV6-1 | few | CASSGTRSGNTIYF | TGTGCCAGCAGTGGGACTCGCTCTGGAAACACCATATATTTT
TRBJ2-7 | TRBD1 | TRBV29-1 | few | CSVELGTGGDEQYF | TGCAGCGTTGAATTAGGTACAGGGGGCGACGAGCAGTACTTC
TRBJ2-1 | . | TRBV11-2 | many | CASSFTGNNEQFF | TGTGCCAGCAGCTTCACCGGGAACAATGAGCAGTTCTTC
TRBJ1-2 | TRBD1 | TRBV6-5 | few | CASSSDRGGYTF | TGTGCCAGCAGTTCAGACAGGGGTGGCTACACCTTC
TRBJ2-7 | . | TRBV7-6 | many | CASSLGRDGSYEQYF | TGTGCCAGCAGCTTAGGGAGGGACGGCTCCTACGAGCAGTACTTC
TRBJ2-1 | . | TRBV20-1 | few | CSARVPAAFGNEQFF | TGCAGTGCTAGAGTCCCTGCGGCCTTCGGGAATGAGCAGTTCTTC